Presented here are 22 T cell receptor beta chains from one specimen sequenced in a study of response to subunit inactivated influenza vaccine. TCRdb called the RT-PCR reads again in MiXCR, with one record for every CDR3 protein. The repertoire includes more than 450,000 distinct CDR3 sequences, roughly 10% of them detected once, and roughly 10% sits in the top ten. The source material was PBMCs from blood, sampled on the day of vaccination. These receptors came from a man aged 50-59 years who received an inactivated influenza vaccine.

Comments on this clonotype: A read error is possible here, since a much larger clone lies one base away. The chain joins TRBV5-1 to TRBJ2-2; 7 nucleotides match TRBD2. The CDR3 sequence is 13 residues long. In germline, CDR1 is SGHRS, CDR2 YFSETQ. The CDR3 DNA reads as TGCGCCAGCAGGGAGCGGGACGGCGGGGAGCTGCTTTTT. It codes for CASRERDGGELLF. Drawing the rest from reference TRBV5-1 and TRBJ2-2, the complete variable domain is KAGVTQTPRYLIKTRGQQVTLSCSPISGHRSVSWYQQTPGQGLQFLFEYFSETQRNKGNFPGRFSGRQFSNSRSEMNVSTLELGDSALYLCASRERDGGELLFGEGSRLTVL.

This clonotype has a handful of counts. This chain connects TRBV6-1 to TRBJ2-2; TRBD1 aligns across 9 bases. This CDR3 is built from 16 residues. Germline lookup yields CDR1 MNHNS and CDR2 SASEGT. V shed 8 bases and J 4 bases; nucleotides not matched to a gene: 11. This CDR3 is CASGRWGQGPTGELFF. The CDR3 DNA sequence: TGTGCCAGCGGGCGGTGGGGACAGGGCCCCACCGGGGAGCTGTTTTTT.

This clonotype was observed many times. The rearrangement links TRBV29-1 to TRBJ2-4; 7 bases are shared with TRBD1. The CDR3 contains 13 residues. The germline V gene has CDR1 SQVTM and CDR2 ANQGSEA. With 2 bases clipped from V and 7 bases from J, the junction kept 5 bases outside the gene matches. In DNA form, the CDR3 reads TGCAGCGTTGAATTCGGCAGGGGGAACATTCAGTACTTC. This codes for CSVEFGRGNIQYF.

There are a few counts of this clonotype. The chain joins TRBV20-1 to TRBJ2-7; the D gene is possibly TRBD2 (6 bases). V was trimmed by 4 bases and J by 4 bases, leaving 11 bases between them. In germline, CDR1 is DFQATT, CDR2 SNEGSKA (reference sequence). The CDR3 consists of 12 residues. CDR3 nucleotide sequence: TGCAGTGCTACGGACTACCTATACGAGCAGTACTTC. Amino acid sequence: CSATDYLYEQYF.

This clonotype was recorded many times. This CDR3 is CASRRLAGATDTQYF. CDR3 in DNA: TGTGCCAGCAGGAGACTAGCGGGGGCGACAGATACGCAGTATTTT. This chain links TRBV7-2 with TRBJ2-3, with 12 bases fitting TRBD2. V lost 6 bases and J lost 3; bases outside the gene matches: 4. Germline V lookup: CDR1 SGHTA, CDR2 FQGNSA. This CDR3 is built from 15 residues.

This chain joins TRBV5-5 and TRBJ2-7; D might be TRBD1 (6 bases). The germline CDR1 and CDR2 sequences are SGHKS and YYEKEE (reference sequence). The CDR3 has 13 amino acids. The V end lost 3 bases, the J end lost 1 base, and 8 bases lay between the germline ends. The CDR3 nucleotides read TGTGCCAGCAGCTGGACAGCTTCCTACGAGCAGTACTTC. Translation gives CASSWTASYEQYF. The full variable domain, in which reference TRBV5-5 and TRBJ2-7 provide the parts outside the CDR3, is DAGVTQSPTHLIKTRGQQVTLRCSPISGHKSVSWYQQVLGQGPQFIFQYYEKEERGRGNFPDRFSARQFPNYSSELNVNALLLGDSALYLCASSWTASYEQYFGPGTRLTVT.

The sample holds a few counts of this clonotype. The chain employs TRBV29-1 and TRBJ2-1, with TRBD2 identical over 7 bases. Losses at the gene ends were 6 bases for V and 6 bases for J; bases not matched to a gene: 5. This CDR3 is built from 12 residues. Per germline, CDR1 SQVTM and CDR2 ANQGSEA. CDR3 sequence reads: CSVSRTSNEQFF. CDR3 in DNA: TGCAGCGTCTCGAGGACTAGCAATGAGCAGTTCTTC.

The rearrangement uses TRBV27 and TRBJ1-5; D ambiguous. Trimming pared 5 bases from V and 3 bases from J, leaving 14 bases between. Germline V gives CDR1 MNHEY, CDR2 SMNVEV (reference sequence). The CDR3 consists of 15 residues. The CDR3 DNA is TGTGCCAGCAGTCCCCTTTCGTCGGCCAATCAGCCCCAGCATTTT. Translating gives CASSPLSSANQPQHF.

The V gene is TRBV7-2, the J gene TRBJ1-2; D not resolved. This CDR3 comprises 14 residues. Germline V gene data show CDR1 as SGHTA and CDR2 as FQGNSA. The ends were cut back, 5 bases at V and 7 bases at J, with 17 bases in the middle. This chain's CDR3 is CASSTTPGGGGYTF. CDR3 coding DNA: TGTGCCAGCAGCACAACCCCAGGAGGCGGTGGCTACACCTTC.

The CDR3 sequence is CASSVLAGDYEQYF. The CDR3 DNA reads TGTGCCAGCAGTGTACTAGCGGGAGATTACGAGCAGTACTTC. V and J are TRBV27 and TRBJ2-7; 11 nucleotides match TRBD2. The V gene end was trimmed by 5 bases and the J gene end by 4 bases; junction bases not matched to a gene: 4. The CDR3 loop spans 14 amino acids. Germline lookup yields CDR1 MNHEY and CDR2 SMNVEV (reference sequence).

A few counts support this clonotype. V usage is TRBV7-6 and J usage is TRBJ2-7; 10 bases align to TRBD2. Germline trimming cut 1 base from V and 2 bases from J; bases unmatched to any gene: 8. The CDR3 covers 17 residues. The germline CDR1 and CDR2 sequences are SGHVS and FNYEAQ. The CDR3: CASSLGGIAGGPYEQYF. CDR3 in DNA: TGTGCCAGCAGCTTAGGGGGAATAGCGGGGGGCCCCTACGAGCAGTACTTC.

In its sample, this clonotype was seen a few times. The V and J genes are TRBV28 and TRBJ2-2; D gene unclear. The germline CDR1 and CDR2 sequences are MDHEN and SYDVKM. This CDR3 comprises 13 residues. Trimming pared 10 bases from V and 0 bases from J, leaving 9 bases between. The CDR3, as DNA: TGTGCCACGGTGGAGCCGAACACCGGGGAGCTGTTTTTT. It codes for CATVEPNTGELFF.

This clonotype was counted many times. The chain employs TRBV5-1 and TRBJ2-5, with a weak D call TRBD1 (8 bases). Trimming stripped 4 bases from V and 5 bases from J, with 18 bases between. Germline V CDR1 and CDR2: SGHRS, YFSETQ. The CDR3 is 15 amino acids. CDR3 DNA sequence: TGCGCCAGCAGCACTAAAGGACAGGGAGGGGAGACCCAGTACTTC. Protein: CASSTKGQGGETQYF. Using reference TRBV5-1 and TRBJ2-5 for the parts outside the CDR3, the full variable domain is KAGVTQTPRYLIKTRGQQVTLSCSPISGHRSVSWYQQTPGQGLQFLFEYFSETQRNKGNFPGRFSGRQFSNSRSEMNVSTLELGDSALYLCASSTKGQGGETQYFGPGTRLLVL.

This clonotype was seen more than once but under ten times. The V call is TRBV15, the J call TRBJ2-4; TRBD2 matches at 8 bases. Germline CDR1 LNHNV, CDR2 YYDKDF (reference sequence). The CDR3 is 18 residues long. The J segment lost 3 bases and the V segment lost 0 bases, leaving 10 bases of the junction unmatched. The CDR3 DNA sequence: TGTGCCACCAGCAGAGATGGGCAAGCGGGAGAAATCAAAAACATTCAGTACTTC. Its protein product is CATSRDGQAGEIKNIQYF. The full variable domain, its missing parts supplied by reference TRBV15 and TRBJ2-4, is DAMVIQNPRYQVTQFGKPVTLSCSQTLNHNVMYWYQQKSSQAPKLLFHYYDKDFNNEADTPDNFQSRRPNTSFCFLDIRSPGLGDTAMYLCATSRDGQAGEIKNIQYFGAGTRLSVL.

This clonotype was counted at least ten times. The chain combines TRBV28 with TRBJ2-5, with D possibly called TRBD1 or TRBD2 (5 bases each). Germline CDR1 and CDR2: MDHEN and SYDVKM. CDR3 length equals 14 residues. V dropped 2 bases and J dropped 7 bases, with 14 bases sitting between them. The CDR3 coding sequence is TGTGCCAGCAGTTTAGCCCTTCGTGGGGGGACCCAGTACTTC. Translating it yields CASSLALRGGTQYF.

This chain connects TRBV6-5 to TRBJ1-2; no definite D call. The germline V gene encodes CDR1 MNHEY and CDR2 SVGAGI. This CDR3 contains 15 residues. Trimming took off 0 bases at V and 8 bases at J, with 16 bases between the two ends. CDR3 sequence (DNA): TGTGCCAGCAGTTACTCGATATTCTCCGCTGGAGGCTACACCTTC. This encodes CASSYSIFSAGGYTF.

This clonotype was seen only a few times. The V gene is TRBV6-2 or TRBV6-3, the J gene TRBJ1-1; tentatively, D is TRBD1 (5 bases). The CDR3 extends over 13 amino acids. Deletions cut 10 bases from V and 0 bases from J, with 12 bases between. Germline V lookup: CDR1 MNHEY, CDR2 SVGEGT. For the CDR3, the DNA is TGTGCCACCATCCTCAGGGTGAACACTGAAGCTTTCTTT. This gives the protein CATILRVNTEAFF.

This clonotype was recorded at least ten times. The rearrangement links TRBV7-9 to TRBJ1-1; 8 bases line up with TRBD1. Germline V gene sequence: CDR1 SEHNR, CDR2 FQNEAQ (reference sequence). V dropped 4 bases and J dropped 5; count of bases not matched to a gene: 6. This CDR3 is built from 14 residues. As DNA, the CDR3 is TGTGCCAGCAGCTCCCGGACAGGGAAGACTGAAGCTTTCTTT. This gives the protein CASSSRTGKTEAFF.

This clonotype was counted at least ten times. The V call is TRBV11-2, the J call TRBJ2-2; 10 bases match TRBD1. V shed 2 bases, J shed 6 bases, and the junction held 15 bases outside the gene matches. Per germline, CDR1 SGHAT and CDR2 FQNNGV. The CDR3 has 19 amino acids. The CDR3 bases are TGTGCCAGCAGCTTAAAGGAGACAGGGGGCAATTGGTTTTCCGGGGAGCTGTTTTTT. This encodes CASSLKETGGNWFSGELFF.

This clonotype showed up just a few times. The chain links TRBV10-3 to TRBJ2-5; possible D gene TRBD1, 6 bases. The CDR3 spans 13 residues. The germline V gene encodes CDR1 ENHRY and CDR2 SYGVKD. The germline V and J ends were trimmed by 3 bases and 4 bases, with 9 bases remaining between them. This chain's CDR3 is CAISDRGRETQYF. As DNA, the CDR3 is TGTGCCATCAGTGACAGGGGACGAGAGACCCAGTACTTC.

The chain combines TRBV7-8 with TRBJ2-2, with 8 bases fitting TRBD2. The CDR3 has 14 amino acids. CDR1 and CDR2 from the germline V gene are SGHVS and FQNEAQ. V shed 7 bases and J 5 bases; nucleotides not matched to a gene: 6. This CDR3 is CASTVAGSTGELFF. Written as DNA, the CDR3 is TGTGCCAGCACCGTAGCGGGGTCTACCGGGGAGCTGTTTTTT.

This clonotype was picked up a small number of times. The rearrangement uses TRBV11-2 and TRBJ2-2, with no clear D. CDR1 SGHAT and CDR2 FQNNGV come from the germline V gene. V was clipped by 5 bases and J by 0 bases, with 16 bases between them. This CDR3 contains 17 residues. The CDR3 nucleotides are TGTGCCAGCAGCCCCCACGGACGGGTAGCGAACACCGGGGAGCTGTTTTTT. Translating gives CASSPHGRVANTGELFF.